The clone carrying this T cell receptor beta chain showed up just once. In germline, CDR1 is KGHSH, CDR2 LQKENI. This CDR3 region has 15 residues. Trimming took 6 bases from V and 1 from J, leaving 15 bases between them. The data derive from a study of beta chain features in type 1 diabetes. TCRB transcripts that were expressed got sequenced, as all of the isolated RNA had been reverse transcribed. Data came from immunoSEQ multiplex PCR; TCRdb stores just in-frame clones and leaves some out. This table has about 110,000 clones, 40% appearing once. Purity above 95% was achieved in all sorted populations.

The chain has TRBV18 and TRBJ1-1; tentative D call: TRBD1 (5 bases). The origin of this receptor is a woman between 18 and 30 years old in good health. Sequencing was done on a sample of stem cell memory CD4+ T cells from blood. The CDR3 here is CASSPYPGQNTEAFF. The CDR3 nucleotides read TGTGCCAGCTCCCCCTACCCCGGACAGAACACTGAAGCTTTCTTT.